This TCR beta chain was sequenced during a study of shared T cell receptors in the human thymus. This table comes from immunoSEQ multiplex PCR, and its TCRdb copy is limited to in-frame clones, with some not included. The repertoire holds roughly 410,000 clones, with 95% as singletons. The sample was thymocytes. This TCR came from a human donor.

The CDR3 DNA sequence: TGTGCCAGCCTGCCGGGACAGGGCCTTTATGGCTACACCTTC. This sequence encodes CASLPGQGLYGYTF. The chain couples TRBV6-1 to TRBJ1-2, with TRBD1 matching 9 bases. With V trimmed by 8 bases and J by 5 bases, 9 bases remained unmatched. Per germline, CDR1 MNHNS and CDR2 SASEGT. The CDR3 covers 14 residues.